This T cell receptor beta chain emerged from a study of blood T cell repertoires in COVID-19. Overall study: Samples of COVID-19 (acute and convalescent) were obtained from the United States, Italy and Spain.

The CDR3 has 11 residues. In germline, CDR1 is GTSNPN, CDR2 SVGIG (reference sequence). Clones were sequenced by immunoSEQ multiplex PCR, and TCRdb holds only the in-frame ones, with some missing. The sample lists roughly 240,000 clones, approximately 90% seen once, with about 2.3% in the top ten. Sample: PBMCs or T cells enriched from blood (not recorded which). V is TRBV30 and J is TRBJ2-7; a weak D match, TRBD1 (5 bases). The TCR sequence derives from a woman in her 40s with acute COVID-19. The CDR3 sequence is CVQGNRHEQYF. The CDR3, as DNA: TGTGTCCAGGGTAATCGCCACGAGCAGTACTTC.